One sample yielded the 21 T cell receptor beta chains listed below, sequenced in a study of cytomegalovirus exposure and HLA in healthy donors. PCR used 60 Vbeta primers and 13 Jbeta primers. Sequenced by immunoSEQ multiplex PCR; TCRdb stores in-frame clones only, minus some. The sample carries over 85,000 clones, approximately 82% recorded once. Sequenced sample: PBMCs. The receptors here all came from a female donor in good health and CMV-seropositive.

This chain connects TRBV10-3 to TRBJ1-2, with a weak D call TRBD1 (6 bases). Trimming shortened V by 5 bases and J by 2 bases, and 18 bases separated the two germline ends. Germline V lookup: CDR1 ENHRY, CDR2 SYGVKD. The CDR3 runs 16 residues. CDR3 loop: CAISYLGTPENYGYTF. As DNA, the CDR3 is TGTGCCATCAGTTATCTGGGGACACCGGAGAACTATGGCTACACCTTC.

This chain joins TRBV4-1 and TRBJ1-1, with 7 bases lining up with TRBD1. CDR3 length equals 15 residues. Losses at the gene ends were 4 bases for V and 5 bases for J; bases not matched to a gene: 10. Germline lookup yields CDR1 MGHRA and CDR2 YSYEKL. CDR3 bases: TGCGCCAGCAGCCCGGGGGCGAGGGGGCGGACTGAAGCTTTCTTT. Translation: CASSPGARGRTEAFF.

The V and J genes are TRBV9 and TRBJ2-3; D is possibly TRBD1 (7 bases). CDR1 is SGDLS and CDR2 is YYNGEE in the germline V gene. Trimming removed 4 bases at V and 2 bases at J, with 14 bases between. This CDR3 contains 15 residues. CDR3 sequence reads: CASSQGGLITDTQYF. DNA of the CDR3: TGTGCCAGCAGCCAGGGGGGCTTGATCACAGATACGCAGTATTTT.

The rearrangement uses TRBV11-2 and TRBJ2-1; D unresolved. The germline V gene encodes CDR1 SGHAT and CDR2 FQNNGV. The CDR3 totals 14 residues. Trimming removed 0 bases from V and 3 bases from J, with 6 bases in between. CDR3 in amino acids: CASSLDNFYNEQFF. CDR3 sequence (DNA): TGTGCCAGCAGCTTAGATAACTTCTACAATGAGCAGTTCTTC. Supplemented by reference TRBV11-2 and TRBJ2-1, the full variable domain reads EAGVAQSPRYKIIEKRQSVAFWCNPISGHATLYWYQQILGQGPKLLIQFQNNGVVDDSQLPKDRFSAERLKGVDSTLKIQPAKLEDSAVYLCASSLDNFYNEQFFGPGTRLTVL.

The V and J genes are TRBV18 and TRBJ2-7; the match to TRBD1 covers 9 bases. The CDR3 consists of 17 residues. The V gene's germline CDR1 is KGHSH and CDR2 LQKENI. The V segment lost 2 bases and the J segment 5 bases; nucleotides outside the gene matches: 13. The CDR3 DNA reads TGTGCCAGCTCACCAGGTCTCACCGGGACAGGGAACGACGAGCAGTACTTC. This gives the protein CASSPGLTGTGNDEQYF.

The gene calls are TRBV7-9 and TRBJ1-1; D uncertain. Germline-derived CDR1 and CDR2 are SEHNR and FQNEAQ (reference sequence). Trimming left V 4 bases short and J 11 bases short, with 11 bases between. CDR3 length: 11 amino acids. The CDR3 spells CASSSGSLAFF. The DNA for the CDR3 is TGTGCCAGCAGCTCCGGGAGCCTGGCTTTCTTT. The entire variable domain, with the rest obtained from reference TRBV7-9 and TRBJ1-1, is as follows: DTGVSQNPRHKITKRGQNVTFRCDPISEHNRLYWYRQTLGQGPEFLTYFQNEAQLEKSRLLSDRFSAERPKGSFSTLEIQRTEQGDSAMYLCASSSGSLAFFGQGTRLTVV.

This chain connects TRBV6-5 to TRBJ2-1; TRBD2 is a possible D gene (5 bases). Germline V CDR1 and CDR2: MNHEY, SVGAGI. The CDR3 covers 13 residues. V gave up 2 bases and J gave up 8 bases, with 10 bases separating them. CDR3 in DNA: TGTGCCAGCAGTTACACGGGGTTCGATGAGCAGTTCTTC. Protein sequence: CASSYTGFDEQFF.

As DNA, the CDR3 is TGTGCCACCAGAGCTAACTTCCGGGGAATCACTGAAGCTTTCTTT. Translation: CATRANFRGITEAFF. The chain uses TRBV15 and TRBJ1-1; no clear D gene. Per the germline V gene, CDR1 is LNHNV and CDR2 is YYDKDF (reference sequence). This CDR3 has 15 amino acids. The V and J ends lost 6 bases and 4 bases respectively, with 18 bases between them.

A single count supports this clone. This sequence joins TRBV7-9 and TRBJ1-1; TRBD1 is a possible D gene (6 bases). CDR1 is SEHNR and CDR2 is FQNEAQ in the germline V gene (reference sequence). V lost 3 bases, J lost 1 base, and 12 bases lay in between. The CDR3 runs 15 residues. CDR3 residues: CASSLSVGQNTEAFF. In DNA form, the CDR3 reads TGTGCCAGCAGCTTGTCTGTGGGACAGAACACTGAAGCTTTCTTT.

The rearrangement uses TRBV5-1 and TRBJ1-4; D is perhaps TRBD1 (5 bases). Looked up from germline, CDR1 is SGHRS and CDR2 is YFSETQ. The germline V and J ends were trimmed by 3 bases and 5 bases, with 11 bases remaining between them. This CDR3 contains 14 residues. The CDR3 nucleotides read TGCGCCAGCAGCTCGCAGGGTTCAAATGAAAAACTGTTTTTT. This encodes CASSSQGSNEKLFF.

CDR3 sequence: CASNRGGGELFF. The CDR3 DNA follows: TGTGCCAGCAACAGGGGCGGCGGGGAGCTGTTTTTT. The V gene is TRBV2, the J gene TRBJ2-2, with 7 bases that match TRBD1. V trimming: 7 bases; J trimming: 7 bases; junction bases outside the gene matches: 3. The CDR3 loop spans 12 amino acids. The germline gives CDR1 SNHLY, CDR2 FYNNEI.

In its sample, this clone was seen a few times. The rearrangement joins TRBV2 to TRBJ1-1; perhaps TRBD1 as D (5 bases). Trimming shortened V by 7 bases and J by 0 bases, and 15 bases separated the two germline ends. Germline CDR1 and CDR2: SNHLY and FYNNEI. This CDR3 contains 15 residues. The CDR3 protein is CASIGGGSLNTEAFF. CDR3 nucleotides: TGTGCCAGCATCGGGGGGGGATCTCTGAACACTGAAGCTTTCTTT.

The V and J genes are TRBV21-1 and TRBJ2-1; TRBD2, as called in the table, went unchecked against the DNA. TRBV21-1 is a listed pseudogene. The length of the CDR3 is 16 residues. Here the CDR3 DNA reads TGTGCCAGCAGCAAAGTCACTAGCGGGGGGGCCCATGAGCAGTTCTTC. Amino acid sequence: CASSKVTSGGAHEQFF.

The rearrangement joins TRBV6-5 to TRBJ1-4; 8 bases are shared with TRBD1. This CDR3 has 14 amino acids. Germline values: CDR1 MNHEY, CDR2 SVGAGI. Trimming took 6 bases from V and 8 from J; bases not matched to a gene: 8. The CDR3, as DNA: TGTGCCAGCAGGGACAGGGTTGCAGGGGAAAAACTGTTTTTT. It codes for CASRDRVAGEKLFF.

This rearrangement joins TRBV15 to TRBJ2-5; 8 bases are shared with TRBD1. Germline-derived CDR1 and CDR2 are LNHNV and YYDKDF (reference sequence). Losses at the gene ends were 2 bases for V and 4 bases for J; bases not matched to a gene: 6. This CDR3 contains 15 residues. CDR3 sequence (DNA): TGTGCCACCAGCAGACCTCAGGGGACAGGAGAGACCCAGTACTTC. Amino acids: CATSRPQGTGETQYF.

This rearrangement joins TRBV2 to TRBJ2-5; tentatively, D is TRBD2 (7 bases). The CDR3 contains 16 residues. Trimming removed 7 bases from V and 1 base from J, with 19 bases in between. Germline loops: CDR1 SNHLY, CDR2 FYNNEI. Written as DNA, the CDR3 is TGTGCCAGCACTGGACTTGCGGGGGCTAGCCAAGAGACCCAGTACTTC. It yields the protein CASTGLAGASQETQYF. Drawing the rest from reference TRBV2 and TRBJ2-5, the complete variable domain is EPEVTQTPSHQVTQMGQEVILRCVPISNHLYFYWYRQILGQKVEFLVSFYNNEISEKSEIFDDQFSVERPDGSNFTLKIRSTKLEDSAMYFCASTGLAGASQETQYFGPGTRLLVL.

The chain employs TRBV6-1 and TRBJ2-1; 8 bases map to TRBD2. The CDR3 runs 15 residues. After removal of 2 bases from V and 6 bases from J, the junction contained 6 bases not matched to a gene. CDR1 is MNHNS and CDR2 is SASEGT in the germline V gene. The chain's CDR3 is CASSEPSGSRNEQFF. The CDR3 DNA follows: TGTGCCAGCAGTGAACCGAGCGGGAGTCGCAATGAGCAGTTCTTC.

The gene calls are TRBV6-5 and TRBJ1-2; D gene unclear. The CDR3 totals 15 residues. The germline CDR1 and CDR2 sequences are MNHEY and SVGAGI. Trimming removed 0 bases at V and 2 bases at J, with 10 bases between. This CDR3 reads CASSYSAGINYGYTF. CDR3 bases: TGTGCCAGCAGTTACTCGGCGGGAATAAACTATGGCTACACCTTC.

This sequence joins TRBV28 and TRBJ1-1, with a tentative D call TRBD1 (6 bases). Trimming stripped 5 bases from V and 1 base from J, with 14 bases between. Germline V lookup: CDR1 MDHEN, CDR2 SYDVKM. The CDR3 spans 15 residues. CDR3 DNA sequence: TGTGCCAGCAGTATTACAGGGACCCGGAACACTGAAGCTTTCTTT. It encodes CASSITGTRNTEAFF.

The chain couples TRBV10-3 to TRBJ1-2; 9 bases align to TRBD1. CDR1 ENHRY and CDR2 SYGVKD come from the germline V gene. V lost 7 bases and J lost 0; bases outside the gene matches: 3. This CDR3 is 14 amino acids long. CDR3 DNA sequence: TGTGCCATCAAGAGACAGGGGGCTAACTATGGCTACACCTTC. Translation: CAIKRQGANYGYTF.

This CDR3 reads CSATDEKLFF. CDR3 DNA sequence: TGCAGTGCGACAGATGAAAAACTGTTTTTT. J is TRBJ1-4 and V is TRBV20-1; D perhaps matches TRBD1 (5 bases). Deletions cut 6 bases from V and 6 bases from J, with 5 bases between. Germline CDR1 and CDR2: DFQATT and SNEGSKA (reference sequence). This CDR3 is 10 amino acids long.